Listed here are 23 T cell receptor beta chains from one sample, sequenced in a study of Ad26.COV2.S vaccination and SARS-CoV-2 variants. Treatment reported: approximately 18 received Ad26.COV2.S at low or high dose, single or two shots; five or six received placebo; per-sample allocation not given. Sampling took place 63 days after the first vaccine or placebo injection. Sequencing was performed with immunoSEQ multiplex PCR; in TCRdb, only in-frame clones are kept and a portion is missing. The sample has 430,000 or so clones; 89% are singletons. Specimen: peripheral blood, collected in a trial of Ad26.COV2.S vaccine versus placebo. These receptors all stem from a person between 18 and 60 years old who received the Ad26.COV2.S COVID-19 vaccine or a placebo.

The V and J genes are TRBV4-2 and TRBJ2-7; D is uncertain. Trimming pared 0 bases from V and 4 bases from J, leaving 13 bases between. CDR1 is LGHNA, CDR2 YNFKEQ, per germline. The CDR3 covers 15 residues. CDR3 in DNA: TGTGCCAGCAGCCAAGATCAGAGAGCCTGGTACGAGCAGTACTTC. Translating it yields CASSQDQRAWYEQYF.

The chain's CDR3 is CASRPGQGENSPLHF. The DNA of the CDR3 is TGCGCCAGCAGACCTGGACAGGGTGAAAATTCACCCCTCCACTTT. V and J are TRBV5-1 and TRBJ1-6; 8 positions match TRBD1. After removal of 5 bases from V and 7 bases from J, the junction contained 8 bases not matched to a gene. CDR1 is SGHRS and CDR2 is YFSETQ in the germline V gene. This CDR3 contains 15 residues.

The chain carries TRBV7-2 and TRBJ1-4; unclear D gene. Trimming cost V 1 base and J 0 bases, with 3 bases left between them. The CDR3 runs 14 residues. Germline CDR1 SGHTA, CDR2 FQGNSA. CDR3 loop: CASSLGATNEKLFF. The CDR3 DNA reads TGTGCCAGCAGCTTAGGAGCAACTAATGAAAAACTGTTTTTT.

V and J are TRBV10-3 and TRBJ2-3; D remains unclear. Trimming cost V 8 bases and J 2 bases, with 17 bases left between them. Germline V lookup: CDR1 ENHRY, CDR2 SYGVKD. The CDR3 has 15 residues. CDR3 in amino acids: CAISRRAGSTDTQYF. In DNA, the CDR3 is TGTGCCATCTCACGGCGTGCCGGATCCACAGATACGCAGTATTTT.

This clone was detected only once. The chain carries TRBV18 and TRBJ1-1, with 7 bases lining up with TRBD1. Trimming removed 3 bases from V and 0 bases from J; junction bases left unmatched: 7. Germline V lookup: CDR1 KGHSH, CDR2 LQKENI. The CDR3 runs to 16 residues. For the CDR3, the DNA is TGTGCCAGCTCACCTTTGGGACAGTACATGAACACTGAAGCTTTCTTT. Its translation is CASSPLGQYMNTEAFF.

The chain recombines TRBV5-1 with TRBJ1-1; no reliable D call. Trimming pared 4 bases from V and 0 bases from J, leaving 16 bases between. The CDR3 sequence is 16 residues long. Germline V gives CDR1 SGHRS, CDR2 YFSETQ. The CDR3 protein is CASSDPGAGLNTEAFF. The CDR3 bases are TGCGCCAGCAGCGACCCGGGAGCCGGTTTGAACACTGAAGCTTTCTTT.

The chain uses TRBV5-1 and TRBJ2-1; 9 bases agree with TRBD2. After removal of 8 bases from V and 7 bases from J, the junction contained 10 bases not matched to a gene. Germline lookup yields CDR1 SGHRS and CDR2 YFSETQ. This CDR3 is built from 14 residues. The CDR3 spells CASCFSGSGNEQFF. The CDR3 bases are TGCGCCAGTTGCTTTAGCGGGAGCGGGAATGAGCAGTTCTTC. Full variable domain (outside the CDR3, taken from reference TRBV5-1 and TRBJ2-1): KAGVTQTPRYLIKTRGQQVTLSCSPISGHRSVSWYQQTPGQGLQFLFEYFSETQRNKGNFPGRFSGRQFSNSRSEMNVSTLELGDSALYLCASCFSGSGNEQFFGPGTRLTVL.

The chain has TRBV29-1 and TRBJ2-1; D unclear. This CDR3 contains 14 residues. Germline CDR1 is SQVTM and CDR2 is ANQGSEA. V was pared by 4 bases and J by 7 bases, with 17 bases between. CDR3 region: CSVALRYSRNEQFF. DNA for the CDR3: TGCAGCGTTGCGCTCCGCTATTCGAGAAATGAGCAGTTCTTC.

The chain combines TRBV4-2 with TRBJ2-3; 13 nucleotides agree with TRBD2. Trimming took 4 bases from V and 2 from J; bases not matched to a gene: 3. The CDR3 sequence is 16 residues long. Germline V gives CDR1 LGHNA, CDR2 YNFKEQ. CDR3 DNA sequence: TGTGCCAGCAGCCTAACTAGCGGGGGGGTCACAGATACGCAGTATTTT. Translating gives CASSLTSGGVTDTQYF.

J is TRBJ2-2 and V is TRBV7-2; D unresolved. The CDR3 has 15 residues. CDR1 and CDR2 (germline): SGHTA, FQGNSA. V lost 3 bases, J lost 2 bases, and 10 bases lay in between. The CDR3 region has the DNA TGTGCCAGCAGCTTGCAAGTCGCTAACACCGGGGAGCTGTTTTTT. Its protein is CASSLQVANTGELFF.

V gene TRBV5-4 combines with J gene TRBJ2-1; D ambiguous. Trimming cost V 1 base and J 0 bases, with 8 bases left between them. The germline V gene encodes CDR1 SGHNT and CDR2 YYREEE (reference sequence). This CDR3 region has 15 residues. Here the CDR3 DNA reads TGTGCCAGCAGCTTGAGCAGCACCTCCTACAATGAGCAGTTCTTC. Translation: CASSLSSTSYNEQFF.

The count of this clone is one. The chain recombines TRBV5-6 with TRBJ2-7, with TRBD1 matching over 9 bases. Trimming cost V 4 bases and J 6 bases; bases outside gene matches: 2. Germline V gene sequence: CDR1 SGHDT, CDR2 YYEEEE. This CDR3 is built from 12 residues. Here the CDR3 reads CASSRDRAEQYF. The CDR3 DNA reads TGTGCCAGCAGCCGGGACAGGGCCGAGCAGTACTTC.

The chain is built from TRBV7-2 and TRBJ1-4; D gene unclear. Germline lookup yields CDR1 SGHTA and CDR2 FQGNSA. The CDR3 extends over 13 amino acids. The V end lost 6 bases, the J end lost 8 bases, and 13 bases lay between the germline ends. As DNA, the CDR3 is TGTGCCAGCAGACCGAACGTTCTGGAAAAACTGTTTTTT. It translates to CASRPNVLEKLFF. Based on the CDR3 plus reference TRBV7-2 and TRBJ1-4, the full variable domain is GAGVSQSPSNKVTEKGKDVELRCDPISGHTALYWYRQSLGQGLEFLIYFQGNSAPDKSGLPSDRFSAERTGGSVSTLTIQRTQQEDSAVYLCASRPNVLEKLFFGSGTQLSVL.

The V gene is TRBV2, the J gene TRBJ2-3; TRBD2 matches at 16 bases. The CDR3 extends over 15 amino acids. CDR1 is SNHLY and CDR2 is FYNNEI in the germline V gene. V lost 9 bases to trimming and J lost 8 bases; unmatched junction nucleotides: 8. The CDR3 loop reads CASLGTSGGAGTQYF. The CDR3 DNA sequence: TGTGCCAGTCTAGGGACTAGCGGGGGGGCAGGTACGCAGTATTTT.

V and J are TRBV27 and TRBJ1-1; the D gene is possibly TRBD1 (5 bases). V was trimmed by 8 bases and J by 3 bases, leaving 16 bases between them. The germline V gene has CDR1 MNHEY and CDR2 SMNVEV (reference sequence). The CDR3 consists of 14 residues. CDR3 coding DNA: TGTGCCAGCCGCCCAATCGGGGCCGACACTGAAGCTTTCTTT. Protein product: CASRPIGADTEAFF.

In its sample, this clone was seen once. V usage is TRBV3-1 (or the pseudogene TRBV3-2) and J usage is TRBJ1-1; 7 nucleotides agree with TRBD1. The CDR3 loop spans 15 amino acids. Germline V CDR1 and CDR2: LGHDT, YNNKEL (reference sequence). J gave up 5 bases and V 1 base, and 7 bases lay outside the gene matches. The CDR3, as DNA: TGTGCCAGCAGCCAAGTCACCGGGACAGCAACTGAAGCTTTCTTT. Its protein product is CASSQVTGTATEAFF.

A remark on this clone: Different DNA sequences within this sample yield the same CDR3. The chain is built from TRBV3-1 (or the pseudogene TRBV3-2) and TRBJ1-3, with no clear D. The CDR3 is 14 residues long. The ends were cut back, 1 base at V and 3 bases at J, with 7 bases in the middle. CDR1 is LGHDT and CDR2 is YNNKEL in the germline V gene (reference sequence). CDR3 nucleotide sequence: TGTGCCAGCAGCCAAGGAGACCGTGGAAACACCATATATTTT. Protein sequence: CASSQGDRGNTIYF.

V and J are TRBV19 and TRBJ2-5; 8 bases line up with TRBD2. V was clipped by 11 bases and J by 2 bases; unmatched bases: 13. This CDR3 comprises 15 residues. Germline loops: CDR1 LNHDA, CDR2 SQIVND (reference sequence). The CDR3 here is CAGGPSTSEQETQYF. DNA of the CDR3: TGTGCCGGAGGACCCTCGACTAGCGAACAAGAGACCCAGTACTTC.

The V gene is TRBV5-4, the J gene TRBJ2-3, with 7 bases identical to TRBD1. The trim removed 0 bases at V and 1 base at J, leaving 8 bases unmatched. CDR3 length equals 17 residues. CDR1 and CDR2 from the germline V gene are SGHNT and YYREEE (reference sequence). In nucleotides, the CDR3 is TGTGCCAGCAGCTTGGACAGGGGCGCAATGGGCACAGATACGCAGTATTTT. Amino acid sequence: CASSLDRGAMGTDTQYF.

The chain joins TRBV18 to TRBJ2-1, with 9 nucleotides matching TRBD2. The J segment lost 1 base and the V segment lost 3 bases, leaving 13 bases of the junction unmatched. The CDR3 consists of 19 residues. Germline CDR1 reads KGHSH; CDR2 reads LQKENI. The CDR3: CASSPFASGDFRSYNEQFF. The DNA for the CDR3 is TGTGCCAGCTCACCTTTTGCTAGCGGGGACTTTAGGTCCTACAATGAGCAGTTCTTC.

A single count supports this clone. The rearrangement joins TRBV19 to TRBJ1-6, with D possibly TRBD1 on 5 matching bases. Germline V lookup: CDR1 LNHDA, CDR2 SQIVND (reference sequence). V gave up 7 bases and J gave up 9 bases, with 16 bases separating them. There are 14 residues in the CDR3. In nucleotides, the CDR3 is TGTGCCAGTAATCTGGGCAGGGACGGTTCACCCCTCCACTTT. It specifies CASNLGRDGSPLHF. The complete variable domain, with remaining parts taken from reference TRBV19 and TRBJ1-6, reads DGGITQSPKYLFRKEGQNVTLSCEQNLNHDAMYWYRQDPGQGLRLIYYSQIVNDFQKGDIAEGYSVSREKKESFPLTVTSAQKNPTAFYLCASNLGRDGSPLHFGNGTRLTVT.

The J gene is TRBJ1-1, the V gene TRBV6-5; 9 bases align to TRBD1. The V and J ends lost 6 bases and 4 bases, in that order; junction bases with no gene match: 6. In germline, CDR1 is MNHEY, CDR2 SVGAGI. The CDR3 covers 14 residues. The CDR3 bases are TGTGCCAGCAGCGGGGACAGGGCTACCACTGAAGCTTTCTTT. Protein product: CASSGDRATTEAFF.

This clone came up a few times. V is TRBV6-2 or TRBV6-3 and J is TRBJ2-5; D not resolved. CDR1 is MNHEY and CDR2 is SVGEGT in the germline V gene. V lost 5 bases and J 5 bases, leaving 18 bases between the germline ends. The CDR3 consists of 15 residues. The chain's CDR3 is CASSNLVGAGETQYF. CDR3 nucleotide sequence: TGTGCCAGCAGTAACCTCGTCGGAGCTGGGGAGACCCAGTACTTC.